This T cell receptor (beta chain) was profiled in a study of T cell clonotyping in hematopoietic cell transplantation. Here immunoSEQ multiplex PCR was the method, and the copy in TCRdb shows in-frame clones only, minus some. The sample comprises 46,000 or so clones, more than 75% of which are singletons, and around 5.5% rests with the top ten. Trimming took off 4 bases at V and 7 bases at J, with 18 bases between the two ends. The V gene's germline CDR1 is SGHRS and CDR2 YFSETQ. CDR3 length: 14 residues. Time point here: recipient sample about 28 days before transplant, after cytoreduction. This clone was detected a few times.

The V call is TRBV5-1, the J call TRBJ2-7; D perhaps matches TRBD2 (7 bases). The origin of this receptor is a man in his fifties or sixties with biphenotypic leukemia. Some clones in this sample may be carry-over from other donors' samples. Sequencing used peripheral blood mononuclear cells, obtained before stem cell transplant. In DNA, the CDR3 is TGCGCCAGCAGCAGAGGGGGAGGGCCTTTTGAGCAGTACTTC. Protein sequence: CASSRGGGPFEQYF.